What follows are 20 T cell receptor beta chains derived from one specimen sequenced in a study of PD-1 blockade in classical Hodgkin lymphoma. Time point: cycle 4 day 1 (C4D1), after 6 weeks of nivolumab. The patients all showed relapse after autologous stem cell transplantation, while their brentuximab vedotin exposure varied. Generated by immunoSEQ multiplex PCR, the TCRdb table keeps only in-frame clones and is missing some. This table has some 96,000 clones, about 92% appearing once. Sample: peripheral blood mononuclear cells (PBMCs), taken before the fourth cycle of nivolumab. All receptors come from a human donor with classical Hodgkin lymphoma.

This clone appeared a single time. The V and J genes are TRBV6-5 and TRBJ2-6; D remains unclear. The V gene lost 4 bases and the J gene lost 0 bases, with 4 bases spanning the gap. Germline-derived CDR1 and CDR2 are MNHEY and SVGAGI. This CDR3 contains 14 residues. As DNA, the CDR3 is TGTGCCAGCAGTTTCAACTCTGGGGCCAACGTCCTGACTTTC. This gives the protein CASSFNSGANVLTF.

This clone was seen once. The chain couples TRBV2 to TRBJ1-6; no definite D call. Deletions cut 8 bases from V and 8 bases from J, with 10 bases between. This CDR3 has 12 residues. The V gene's germline CDR1 is SNHLY and CDR2 FYNNEI. This chain's CDR3 is CASSNEDSPLHF. The CDR3 DNA is TGTGCCAGCTCAAACGAGGATTCACCCCTCCACTTT.

The CDR3 nucleotides read TGTGCCAGCAGTTTGCTAGCGGGAGTAGTCGGGGAGCTGTTTTTT. Translated: CASSLLAGVVGELFF. This chain joins TRBV28 and TRBJ2-2, with 10 nucleotides matching TRBD2. V dropped 3 bases and J dropped 7; count of bases not matched to a gene: 5. Germline V CDR1 and CDR2: MDHEN, SYDVKM. This CDR3 has 15 amino acids. Combining the CDR3 with reference TRBV28 and TRBJ2-2 gives the whole variable domain DVKVTQSSRYLVKRTGEKVFLECVQDMDHENMFWYRQDPGLGLRLIYFSYDVKMKEKGDIPEGYSVSREKKERFSLILESASTNQTSMYLCASSLLAGVVGELFFGEGSRLTVL.

The chain combines TRBV11-2 with TRBJ2-5, with D possibly TRBD2 on 6 matching bases. The CDR3 is made up of 13 amino acids. The germline gives CDR1 SGHAT, CDR2 FQNNGV. V lost 0 bases, J lost 4 bases, and 6 bases lay in between. The CDR3 reads CASSLETRETQYF. CDR3 DNA: TGTGCCAGCAGCTTAGAGACTAGAGAGACCCAGTACTTC. Full variable domain (remainder filled in from reference TRBV11-2 and TRBJ2-5): EAGVAQSPRYKIIEKRQSVAFWCNPISGHATLYWYQQILGQGPKLLIQFQNNGVVDDSQLPKDRFSAERLKGVDSTLKIQPAKLEDSAVYLCASSLETRETQYFGPGTRLLVL.

The rearrangement joins TRBV4-2 to TRBJ1-2; D remains ambiguous. Per germline, CDR1 LGHNA and CDR2 YNFKEQ. This CDR3 is built from 14 residues. V was clipped by 5 bases and J by 4 bases, with 14 bases between them. DNA for the CDR3: TGTGCCAGCAGCAGCCCGCAGGCCTTCTATGGCTACACCTTC. It encodes CASSSPQAFYGYTF.

The chain has TRBV7-9 and TRBJ1-2, with D possibly being TRBD1 (5 bases). The germline V gene has CDR1 SEHNR and CDR2 FQNEAQ (reference sequence). There are 14 residues in the CDR3. Trimming removed 5 bases at V and 3 bases at J, with 13 bases between. CDR3 nucleotide sequence: TGTGCCAGCAGCGAGAAGGGGACCCACTATGGCTACACCTTC. Protein sequence: CASSEKGTHYGYTF.

The V and J genes are TRBV5-6 and TRBJ2-1, with D unclear. Germline CDR1 SGHDT, CDR2 YYEEEE. The CDR3 is 13 residues long. The V end was cut by 4 bases, the J end by 3 bases, with 8 bases between. This CDR3 reads CASSDQVYNEQFF. The CDR3 DNA reads as TGTGCCAGCAGCGACCAAGTCTACAATGAGCAGTTCTTC.

This clone was counted once. The chain uses TRBV30 and TRBJ1-6; TRBD1 is a possible D gene (5 bases). Trimming removed 3 bases from V and 10 bases from J, with 19 bases in between. The CDR3 length is 15 residues. The germline V gene encodes CDR1 GTSNPN and CDR2 SVGIG (reference sequence). The CDR3 coding sequence is TGTGCCTGGAGGTCGGTGGGGGTCCCCCGGTCACCCCTCCACTTT. It codes for CAWRSVGVPRSPLHF.

V and J are TRBV7-9 and TRBJ1-2, with 7 bases fitting TRBD1. Germline CDR1 is SEHNR and CDR2 is FQNEAQ (reference sequence). V lost 0 bases to trimming and J lost 9 bases; unmatched junction nucleotides: 7. The CDR3 has 14 residues. The DNA of the CDR3 is TGTGCCAGCAGCTTAGCGGGGGGACAGACCAGCTACACCTTC. Translation: CASSLAGGQTSYTF.

The chain joins TRBV9 to TRBJ1-2, with D perhaps TRBD1 (6 bases). The CDR3 consists of 17 residues. Trimming took off 0 bases at V and 3 bases at J, with 18 bases between the two ends. CDR1 and CDR2 (germline): SGDLS, YYNGEE. Written as DNA, the CDR3 is TGTGCCAGCAGCGTAGGCGACGGGGGGCGCGGCGACTATGGCTACACCTTC. Protein sequence: CASSVGDGGRGDYGYTF.

The chain couples TRBV11-2 to TRBJ1-2; TRBD1 aligns across 8 bases. V trimming: 2 bases; J trimming: 4 bases; junction bases outside the gene matches: 3. The CDR3 length is 14 residues. Germline loops: CDR1 SGHAT, CDR2 FQNNGV. CDR3 protein: CASSLLGQGYGYTF. The CDR3 DNA follows: TGTGCCAGCAGCTTACTTGGACAGGGCTATGGCTACACCTTC.

The chain employs TRBV12-5 and TRBJ2-1; a possible D gene is TRBD1 (6 bases). The germline V gene has CDR1 LGHNT and CDR2 FRNRAP. There are 14 residues in the CDR3. The V end was cut by 7 bases, the J end by 5 bases, with 15 bases between. The CDR3 loop is CASAPGQNNNEQFF. The CDR3 DNA reads TGTGCTAGTGCCCCTGGACAGAACAACAATGAGCAGTTCTTC.

V and J are TRBV6-1 and TRBJ2-1; TRBD2 is a possible D gene (6 bases). This CDR3 comprises 17 residues. V was pared by 0 bases and J by 3 bases, with 15 bases between. The germline CDR1 and CDR2 sequences are MNHNS and SASEGT. Here the CDR3 DNA reads TGTGCCAGCAGTGAAGCCCCCCCGGGGGTCCTCTACAATGAGCAGTTCTTC. This translates into CASSEAPPGVLYNEQFF.

The V and J genes are TRBV7-3 and TRBJ2-3; perhaps TRBD1 as D (5 bases). V lost 8 bases to trimming and J lost 4 bases, with 10 bases between them. CDR3 size: 12 residues. CDR1 SGHTA and CDR2 FQGTGA come from the germline V gene. The CDR3 bases are TGTGCCAGCGGTCCCAGGGCAGATACGCAGTATTTT. Protein sequence: CASGPRADTQYF.

This chain links TRBV6-5 with TRBJ1-1; possibly TRBD1 for D (6 bases). Deletions cut 10 bases from V and 6 bases from J, with 18 bases between. CDR3 length: 13 amino acids. Germline V gene lookup returns CDR1 MNHEY and CDR2 SVGAGI. CDR3 coding DNA: TGTGCCACCGTTCGGACAGCCCGCTCTGAAGCTTTCTTT. Protein product: CATVRTARSEAFF.

The genes are TRBV6-1 and TRBJ2-5, with TRBD1 as a possible D gene (6 bases). With 4 bases removed from V and 5 bases from J, the gap between germline ends came to 14 bases. Germline V gene data show CDR1 as MNHNS and CDR2 as SASEGT. CDR3 length: 14 amino acids. Here the CDR3 reads CASSATRGVETQYF. DNA of the CDR3: TGTGCCAGCAGTGCTACCAGGGGTGTGGAGACCCAGTACTTC.

This chain connects TRBV10-3 to TRBJ2-3; D possibly corresponds to TRBD2 (7 bases). Germline loops: CDR1 ENHRY, CDR2 SYGVKD. The germline V and J ends were trimmed by 11 bases and 2 bases, with 20 bases remaining between them. The CDR3 runs 15 residues. CDR3 bases: TGTGCCTCAGGGGAAGGGAGGGCCAACACAGATACGCAGTATTTT. It is translated as CASGEGRANTDTQYF.

This chain connects TRBV30 to TRBJ2-7; D gene ambiguous. The CDR3 totals 14 residues. Per germline, CDR1 GTSNPN and CDR2 SVGIG (reference sequence). With 2 bases removed from V and 4 bases from J, the gap between germline ends came to 15 bases. CDR3 residues: CAWSYGPLSYEQYF. In DNA, the CDR3 is TGTGCCTGGAGTTACGGGCCCCTTTCATACGAGCAGTACTTC.

This sequence joins TRBV30 and TRBJ2-5; unclear D gene. The CDR3 totals 13 residues. Germline assignment: CDR1 GTSNPN and CDR2 SVGIG (reference sequence). Trimming left V 3 bases short and J 5 bases short, with 13 bases between. The CDR3, as DNA: TGTGCCTGGAGACCTTTAGTGAGGGAGACCCAGTACTTC. Translated: CAWRPLVRETQYF.

The chain uses TRBV6-1 and TRBJ1-2; a weak D match, TRBD1 (6 bases). This CDR3 has 17 amino acids. The germline gives CDR1 MNHNS, CDR2 SASEGT. V was pared by 2 bases and J by 3 bases, with 19 bases between. The CDR3 loop reads CASSESAGAARDYGYTF. CDR3 sequence (DNA): TGTGCCAGCAGTGAATCGGCAGGGGCGGCAAGGGACTATGGCTACACCTTC.